This is a list of T cell receptor beta chains from one sample in a study of CD8+ T cells in alopecia areata. This table comes from immunoSEQ multiplex PCR, and its TCRdb copy is limited to in-frame clones, with some not included. The data show a few hundred thousand clones, 35% to 40% seen once. The sequences come from CD4+ T cells sorted from blood, collected at roughly week 30, from a patient treated with tofacitinib. The receptors were sampled from a human donor with alopecia areata. Each CDR3 is given with its conserved first and last residue. A D gene is named only where the DNA matches it firmly. The size entry is marked missing in some rows and otherwise reads once, few, many or a size class.

D	size	V	J	DNA	CDR3
-	many	TRBV10-3	TRBJ1-5	TGTGCCATCAGTGGACAGGGCAATCAGCCCCAGCATTTT	CAISGQGNQPQHF
-	-	TRBV4-1	TRBJ1-2	TGCGCCAGCAGCCATCCGCCCTCTAACTATGGCTACACCTTC	CASSHPPSNYGYTF
-	-	TRBV15	TRBJ2-1	TGTGCCACCAGCACACCTATTGGGGGGGCCTATGAGCAGTTCTTC	CATSTPIGGAYEQFF
-	-	TRBV15	TRBJ2-5	TGTGCCACCAGCAGGGGCCCACGGGAGACCCAGTACTTC	CATSRGPRETQYF
-	-	TRBV20-1	TRBJ1-1	TGCAGTGCCCCGCTGAACACTGAAGCTTTCTTT	CSAPLNTEAFF
TRBD2	-	TRBV5-4	TRBJ2-1	TGTGCCAGCAGCCGAACAGCGGGGGGCCAGGGATACAATGAGCAGTTCTTC	CASSRTAGGQGYNEQFF
TRBD2	-	TRBV4-1	TRBJ2-5	TGCGCCAGCAGCAGTAGACTAGCGGGGGCCGCGGGGGAGACCCAGTACTTC	CASSSRLAGAAGETQYF
TRBD2	-	TRBV30	TRBJ2-4	TGTGCCTGGAGGCGGGAGCGGAACATTCAGTACTTC	CAWRRERNIQYF
-	-	TRBV20-1	TRBJ2-3	TGCAGTGCAAGCAGGGAAGATACGCAGTATTTT	CSASREDTQYF
-	-	TRBV29-1	TRBJ2-2	TGCAGCCTAATGGGGGGTGCCGGGGAGCTGTTTTTT	CSLMGGAGELFF
-	-	TRBV7-2	TRBJ1-1	TGTGCCAGCAGCTTAGACAGGGTGAAAGCTTTCTTT	CASSLDRVKAFF
-	-	TRBV6-5	TRBJ1-5	TGTGCCAGCAGTTACGGTCGAGGCCAGCCCCAGCATTTT	CASSYGRGQPQHF
TRBD1	few	TRBV5-1	TRBJ2-1	TGCGCCAGCAGCTCCGGACAGGGGACTATCAATGAGCAGTTCTTC	CASSSGQGTINEQFF
-	-	TRBV27	TRBJ2-2	TGTGCCAGCAGTTTCGAGAAATGGGACAAAGCCGGGGAGCTGTTTTTT	CASSFEKWDKAGELFF
TRBD2	-	TRBV27	TRBJ2-1	TGTGCCAGCAGTCTGGGACTAGCGGGAGTGGCCTCCAATGAGCAGTTCTTC	CASSLGLAGVASNEQFF
TRBD2	once	TRBV20-1	TRBJ2-5	TGCAGTGCTGGGGGGGAAGAGACCCAGTACTTC	CSAGGEETQYF
TRBD1	few	TRBV6-6	TRBJ2-7	TGTGCCAGCAGTCTCCGCTCCGACAGGGTAAATAACGAGCAGTACTTC	CASSLRSDRVNNEQYF
TRBD1	few	TRBV2	TRBJ2-4	TGTGCCAGCTCGGGACAGATAGCCAAAAACATTCAGTACTTC	CASSGQIAKNIQYF
TRBD1	-	TRBV19	TRBJ2-7	TGTGCCAGTAGTTCCTCAACAGGGGGCTTCTCCTACGAGCAGTACTTC	CASSSSTGGFSYEQYF
TRBD1	-	TRBV4-1	TRBJ2-2	TGCGCCAGCAGCCAAGAAATACAGGGGGCTGGCGGGGAGCTGTTTTTT	CASSQEIQGAGGELFF
-	-	TRBV30	TRBJ1-1	TGTGCCTGGACTCCCTCGAGGGGAGACACTGAAGCTTTCTTT	CAWTPSRGDTEAFF
-	-	TRBV5-1	TRBJ1-1	TGCGCCAGCAGCTTGGAAGGGGGATTGGGCACTGAAGCTTTCTTT	CASSLEGGLGTEAFF
-	-	TRBV30	TRBJ2-2	TGTGCCTGGAGTGCTAGGACCTATGGCGAGGAGCTGTTTTTT	CAWSARTYGEELFF
-	-	TRBV7-3	TRBJ2-7	TGTGCCAGCAGCTTAAATCCGGCGGGCGGTGAGCAGTACTTC	CASSLNPAGGEQYF
TRBD1	-	TRBV6-5	TRBJ2-3	TGTGCCAGCAGGAGACAGGGAGTTCAAGATACGCAGTATTTT	CASRRQGVQDTQYF
TRBD1	few	TRBV2	TRBJ1-1	TGTGCCAGCAGTCCAGGGGGCATGAACACTGAAGCTTTCTTT	CASSPGGMNTEAFF
-	-	TRBV2	TRBJ2-1	TGTGCCAGCAGTTGGCTGGGGGGTCCCAATGAGCAGTTCTTC	CASSWLGGPNEQFF
-	once	TRBV5-1	TRBJ1-6	TGCGCCAGCAGCGAATCGGATTCACCCCTCCACTTT	CASSESDSPLHF
-	-	TRBV19	TRBJ2-4	TGTGCCAGTACCGAGACCGGGGCTAAGGAAAACATTCAGTACTTC	CASTETGAKENIQYF
TRBD1	-	TRBV6-5	TRBJ2-7	TGTGCCAGCAGTCCCCGACAGGGTAACCACGAGCAGTACTTC	CASSPRQGNHEQYF
-	-	TRBV2	TRBJ2-4	TGTGCCAGCAGAAGGGACATTCAGTACTTC	CASRRDIQYF
TRBD1	-	TRBV5-1	TRBJ2-7	TGCGCCAGCAGCTCGACGACAGGGGGCTACGAGCAGTACTTC	CASSSTTGGYEQYF
TRBD1	-	TRBV7-2	TRBJ2-3	TGTGCCAGCAGCCGGGACAGGAACACAGATACGCAGTATTTT	CASSRDRNTDTQYF
-	-	TRBV29-1	TRBJ1-2	TGCAGCGTTGTTAAACCCAACTATGGCTACACCTTC	CSVVKPNYGYTF
-	few	TRBV7-3	TRBJ2-1	TGTGCCAGCAGCTTAGGCAGGGATTTGTTCTTC	CASSLGRDLFF